The rows below give T cell receptor beta chains drawn from one sample of a study of OX40 agonist ivuxolimab in advanced cancers. Sequenced by immunoSEQ multiplex PCR; TCRdb stores in-frame clones only, minus some. The sample consists of approximately 69,000 clones, about 89% of them appearing once. Sequencing was performed on CD4+ or CD8+ T cells sorted from blood, taken in a trial of the OX40 agonist ivuxolimab. The receptors stem from an adult with an advanced solid tumor such as melanoma, head and neck, liver or kidney cancer. Each CDR3 is given with its conserved first and last residue. D genes are given only for firm matches. Part of the rows lack a size; the others show once, few, many or a class for expanded clones.

J	size	D	V	CDR3	DNA
TRBJ1-6	.	TRBD1	TRBV27	CASSWTGVGSPLHF	TGTGCCAGCAGTTGGACAGGGGTCGGTTCACCCCTCCACTTT
TRBJ2-5	.	TRBD2	TRBV19	CASSIASGTETQYF	TGTGCCAGTAGTATAGCTAGCGGGACAGAGACCCAGTACTTC
TRBJ2-6	.	.	TRBV4-1	CASSQEGWPTPSGANVLTF	TGCGCCAGCAGCCAAGAAGGATGGCCCACTCCCTCTGGGGCCAACGTCCTGACTTTC
TRBJ2-7	.	TRBD2	TRBV2	CASRAAGVNYEQYF	TGTGCCAGCAGAGCAGCGGGAGTCAACTACGAGCAGTACTTC
TRBJ2-3	.	TRBD1	TRBV5-1	CASSSGQGDTDTQYF	TGCGCCAGCAGCTCGGGACAGGGAGACACAGATACGCAGTATTTT
TRBJ2-5	.	TRBD2	TRBV29-1	CSAEPAGAGETQYF	TGCAGCGCGGAGCCAGCGGGAGCGGGGGAGACCCAGTACTTC
TRBJ1-4	.	.	TRBV11-2	CASSFGQNNEKLFF	TGTGCCAGCAGCTTCGGGCAGAATAATGAAAAACTGTTTTTT
TRBJ1-2	.	TRBD1	TRBV6-1	CASSAGQGYGYTF	TGTGCCAGCAGTGCGGGACAGGGTTATGGCTACACCTTC
TRBJ2-7	.	.	TRBV7-2	CASSLVGHPSEQYF	TGTGCCAGCAGCTTAGTGGGACACCCTTCCGAGCAGTACTTC
TRBJ1-4	.	.	TRBV5-6	CASSLASTLSGGLNEKLFF	TGTGCCAGCAGCTTGGCCAGTACGCTCTCTGGGGGACTCAATGAAAAACTGTTTTTT
TRBJ1-5	.	.	TRBV27	CASSSRRTDLNQPQHF	TGTGCCAGCAGTTCTCGCCGGACAGATTTGAATCAGCCCCAGCATTTT
TRBJ2-7	.	.	TRBV7-8	CASGSGPYYEQYF	TGTGCCAGCGGTTCGGGCCCATACTACGAGCAGTACTTC
TRBJ2-2	once	.	TRBV27	CASSLSGRGGTGELFF	TGTGCCAGCAGTTTATCAGGCAGGGGGGGAACCGGGGAGCTGTTTTTT
TRBJ2-3	few	.	TRBV5-1	CASSLWRGSTDTQYF	TGCGCCAGCAGCTTGTGGAGGGGGTCCACAGATACGCAGTATTTT
TRBJ2-6	.	.	TRBV28	CASRAAKSSGANVLTF	TGTGCCAGCAGGGCAGCAAAGAGCTCTGGGGCCAACGTCCTGACTTTC
TRBJ1-3	few	.	TRBV29-1	CSVEDARAGNTIYF	TGCAGCGTTGAAGACGCCAGGGCTGGAAACACCATATATTTT
TRBJ2-7	.	.	TRBV27	CASSPGSSYEQYF	TGTGCCAGCAGCCCGGGCAGCTCCTACGAGCAGTACTTC
TRBJ2-7	.	TRBD2	TRBV27	CASPKLAEIQRVYEQYF	TGTGCCAGCCCGAAACTAGCGGAGATCCAGAGGGTTTACGAGCAGTACTTC
TRBJ2-7	.	TRBD2	TRBV5-5	CASSIAPGAGGHEQYF	TGTGCCAGCAGTATTGCCCCAGGCGCGGGAGGGCACGAGCAGTACTTC
TRBJ1-5	.	TRBD1	TRBV5-6	CASSYRDRGNQPQHF	TGTGCCAGCAGCTACCGGGACAGGGGAAATCAGCCCCAGCATTTT
TRBJ2-7	.	TRBD2	TRBV6-1	CASLSWREVSYEQYF	TGTGCCAGCCTCTCTTGGCGGGAGGTTTCCTACGAGCAGTACTTC
TRBJ1-5	.	.	TRBV5-3	CARTPSLPGFNQPQHF	TGTGCCAGAACCCCCTCACTACCAGGGTTTAATCAGCCCCAGCATTTT
TRBJ1-5	.	.	TRBV19	CASSPSVGARQPQHF	TGTGCCAGTAGTCCTTCCGTGGGGGCTCGTCAGCCCCAGCATTTT
TRBJ2-2	.	TRBD2	TRBV4-1	CASSLGTSGSGTGELFF	TGCGCCAGCAGCCTCGGGACTAGCGGGAGTGGTACCGGGGAGCTGTTTTTT
TRBJ2-7	.	.	TRBV14	CASSPHIMNSYEQYF	TGTGCCAGCAGCCCCCACATCATGAACTCCTACGAGCAGTACTTC
TRBJ1-5	.	TRBD1	TRBV19	CASSTGQYSNQPQHF	TGTGCCAGTAGTACGGGACAGTATAGCAATCAGCCCCAGCATTTT
TRBJ2-3	.	.	TRBV27	CASNRQGTDTQYF	TGTGCCAGCAACCGACAAGGCACAGATACGCAGTATTTT
TRBJ1-1	.	.	TRBV14	CASSQGPGGILRVPEAFF	TGTGCCAGCAGCCAAGGGCCCGGGGGAATACTGAGGGTTCCGGAAGCTTTCTTT
TRBJ2-7	.	TRBD1	TRBV4-1	CASSPKKQGLDDEQYF	TGCGCCAGCAGTCCAAAAAAACAGGGGTTAGACGACGAGCAGTACTTC
TRBJ1-2	.	TRBD1	TRBV29-1	CSVAGGQTRNYGYTF	TGCAGCGTTGCAGGGGGCCAAACCCGCAACTATGGCTACACCTTC
TRBJ1-6	.	.	TRBV11-3	CASSFFSPLHF	TGTGCCAGCAGCTTCTTTTCACCCCTCCACTTT